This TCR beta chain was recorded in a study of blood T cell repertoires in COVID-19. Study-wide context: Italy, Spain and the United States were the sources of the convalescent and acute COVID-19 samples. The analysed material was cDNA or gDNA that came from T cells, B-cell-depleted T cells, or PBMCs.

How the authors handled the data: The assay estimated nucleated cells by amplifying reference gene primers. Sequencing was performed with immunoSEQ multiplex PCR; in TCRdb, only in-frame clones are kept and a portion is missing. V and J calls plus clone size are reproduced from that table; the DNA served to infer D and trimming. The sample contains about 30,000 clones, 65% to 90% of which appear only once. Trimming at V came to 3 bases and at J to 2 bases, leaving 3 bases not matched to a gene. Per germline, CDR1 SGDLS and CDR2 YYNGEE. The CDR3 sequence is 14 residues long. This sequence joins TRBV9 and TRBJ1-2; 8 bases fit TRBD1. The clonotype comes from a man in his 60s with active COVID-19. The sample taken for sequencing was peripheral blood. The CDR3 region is CASSAQGVNYGYTF. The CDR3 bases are TGTGCCAGCAGCGCACAGGGGGTGAACTATGGCTACACCTTC. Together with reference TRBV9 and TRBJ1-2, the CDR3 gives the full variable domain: DSGVTQTPKHLITATGQRVTLRCSPRSGDLSVYWYQQSLDQGLQFLIQYYNGEERAKGNILERFSAQQFPDLHSELNLSSLELGDSALYFCASSAQGVNYGYTFGSGTRLTVV.